This T cell receptor beta chain was captured in a study of blood T cells in healthy people across ages. This CDR3 region has 10 residues. CDR1 is ENHRY and CDR2 is SYGVKD in the germline V gene. With 11 bases removed from V and 7 bases from J, the gap between germline ends came to 11 bases. The table lists this clonotype with a few counts. A second roughly 7 to 11 cycle PCR used barcoded and J-beta primers. Via MiXCR, TCRdb re-called the 5' RACE reads, giving one row per CDR3 protein. The sample holds about 2 million distinct CDR3 sequences, about 50% seen once. J is TRBJ1-1 and V is TRBV10-3; tentatively, D is TRBD1 (5 bases). The clonotype comes from a woman aged 40 to 55 in good health. Input material: blood. CDR3 protein: CAVGAGEAFF. CDR3 DNA: TGTGCCGTTGGGGCGGGTGAAGCTTTCTTT.